These 27 T cell receptor beta chains were all obtained from the same sample, sequenced in a study of T-cell reconstitution after alpha-beta-depleted transplantation in children. As it was prepared, the TCRbeta library received unique molecular identifiers. In TCRdb, the PCR reads were re-called with MiXCR into one record per CDR3 protein. The data show 300,000 to 350,000 distinct CDR3 sequences, 15% to 20% seen once. The sample consisted of PBMCs, mostly from graft donor cells, taken 360 days after TCRalphabeta/CD19-depleted stem cell transplant. The receptor source for this set is a male patient aged 2-15 years who had a stem cell transplant for acute lymphoblastic leukemia, so the T cells may come from the graft donor.

The table lists this clonotype with a few counts. The genes are TRBV20-1 and TRBJ2-5; the D gene is possibly TRBD2 (6 bases). V was shortened by 4 bases and J by 2 bases, with 11 bases between the two germline ends. The CDR3 is made up of 13 amino acids. The germline V gene encodes CDR1 DFQATT and CDR2 SNEGSKA (reference sequence). CDR3 amino acids: CSATLTSQETQYF. Here the CDR3 DNA reads TGCAGTGCTACTCTGACTAGTCAAGAGACCCAGTACTTC.

This clonotype showed up just a few times. The chain employs TRBV25-1 and TRBJ2-7, with a possible D match to TRBD1 (5 bases). Germline V gene sequence: CDR1 MGHDK, CDR2 SYGVNS. Trimming left V 10 bases short and J 3 bases short, with 13 bases between. CDR3 size: 12 residues. CDR3 DNA: TGTGCCACCGCAGGGAATCGCTACGAGCAGTACTTC. Translated: CATAGNRYEQYF.

The CDR3 bases are TGTGCCAGCTCACCGGGGACAGGGGTCGGGGATACACCCCTCCACTTT. Protein: CASSPGTGVGDTPLHF. The chain has TRBV18 and TRBJ1-6; TRBD1 agrees at 10 bases. Trimming cost V 3 bases and J 11 bases; bases outside gene matches: 10. The CDR3 runs 16 residues. CDR1 KGHSH and CDR2 LQKENI come from the germline V gene.

This clonotype has a single count. The chain links TRBV5-1 to TRBJ2-3, with D hard to call. Germline V CDR1 and CDR2: SGHRS, YFSETQ. The CDR3 spans 15 residues. V shed 1 base and J shed 5 bases, with 14 bases lying between them. This CDR3 is CASSLSRFYLDTQYF. The CDR3 nucleotides read TGCGCCAGCAGCTTGTCCAGATTTTACTTAGATACGCAGTATTTT.

This clonotype was seen more than once but under ten times. V usage is TRBV28 and J usage is TRBJ2-3; 11 positions agree with TRBD2. This CDR3 has 19 residues. V was clipped by 5 bases and J by 1 base; unmatched bases: 14. Germline lookup yields CDR1 MDHEN and CDR2 SYDVKM. The CDR3 DNA reads as TGTGCCAGCAGTGATGAGCTAGCGGGAGGCCTCTTTGGCACAGATACGCAGTATTTT. As protein: CASSDELAGGLFGTDTQYF.

The rearrangement uses TRBV4-3 and TRBJ1-2; D call uncertain. The CDR3 runs 14 residues. Germline lookup yields CDR1 LGHNA and CDR2 YSLEER. V was trimmed by 1 base and J by 4 bases, leaving 10 bases between them. CDR3 sequence reads: CASSQGAFIYGYTF. The CDR3 DNA sequence: TGCGCCAGCAGCCAAGGGGCCTTCATCTATGGCTACACCTTC.

Ten or more counts support this clonotype. This CDR3 is CASSYLADLAYEQYF. CDR3 sequence (DNA): TGTGCCAGCAGCTACCTAGCGGATTTGGCCTACGAGCAGTACTTC. The rearrangement uses TRBV7-2 and TRBJ2-7; 7 bases are shared with TRBD2. The CDR3 has 15 amino acids. Unmatched junction bases numbered 8, after V lost 4 bases and J lost 2 bases. Germline V gives CDR1 SGHTA, CDR2 FQGNSA.

This clonotype was observed once. In DNA, the CDR3 is TGTGCCTGGAGTGTAGAGCCGGGACTAGCGTACTACAATGAGCAGTTCTTC. Translated, it gives CAWSVEPGLAYYNEQFF. V is TRBV30 and J is TRBJ2-1; 10 nucleotides align to TRBD2. CDR3 length: 17 amino acids. V shed 0 bases, J shed 3 bases, and the junction held 8 bases outside the gene matches. CDR1 is GTSNPN, CDR2 SVGIG, per germline (reference sequence).

This clonotype was detected a few times. The V gene is TRBV13, the J gene TRBJ2-7, with D maybe TRBD1 (6 bases). The germline V and J ends were trimmed by 4 bases and 6 bases, with 10 bases remaining between them. Germline-derived CDR1 and CDR2 are PRHDT and FYEKMQ (reference sequence). CDR3 length equals 12 residues. The CDR3 coding sequence is TGTGCCAGCAGCTCCGGACAGATCGAGCAGTACTTC. It is translated as CASSSGQIEQYF.

V and J are TRBV5-1 and TRBJ2-1; TRBD2 matches 16 bases. Germline CDR1 is SGHRS and CDR2 is YFSETQ. J gave up 4 bases and V 3 bases, and 7 bases lay outside the gene matches. The CDR3 runs 18 residues. CDR3 protein: CASSWGLAGGPSYNEQFF. CDR3 sequence (DNA): TGCGCCAGCAGCTGGGGACTAGCGGGAGGGCCCTCGTACAATGAGCAGTTCTTC.

This chain joins TRBV5-1 and TRBJ2-1, with TRBD1 as a possible D gene (6 bases). The CDR3 runs 15 residues. Germline-derived CDR1 and CDR2 are SGHRS and YFSETQ. The V and J ends lost 4 bases and 0 bases respectively, with 11 bases between them. CDR3 coding DNA: TGCGCCAGCAGCGGAGGACAGAGCTCCTACAATGAGCAGTTCTTC. Its protein is CASSGGQSSYNEQFF.

This clonotype was picked up many times. The rearrangement joins TRBV12-3 or TRBV12-4 to TRBJ2-1, with 12 positions matching TRBD2. V was pared by 6 bases and J by 6 bases, with 3 bases of the junction left unmatched. The CDR3 sequence is 14 residues long. The CDR3 bases are TGTGCCAGCAGCGGACTAGCGGGACCCAATGAGCAGTTCTTC. Translation gives CASSGLAGPNEQFF.

The chain uses TRBV20-1 and TRBJ1-5; D remains unclear. Germline values: CDR1 DFQATT, CDR2 SNEGSKA (reference sequence). The germline V and J ends were trimmed by 3 bases and 6 bases, with 12 bases remaining between them. The CDR3 is 13 amino acids. The CDR3 here is CSASVRAGQPQHF. The CDR3 coding sequence is TGCAGTGCTAGTGTTAGGGCCGGTCAGCCCCAGCATTTT.

V and J are TRBV28 and TRBJ2-2, with 10 bases aligning to TRBD2. The CDR3 loop spans 21 amino acids. The V segment lost 3 bases and the J segment 1 base; nucleotides outside the gene matches: 17. CDR1 and CDR2 (germline): MDHEN, SYDVKM. CDR3 bases: TGTGCCAGCAGTTTCCCCTGGGCTAGCGGGAGAACTAGGGAGAACACCGGGGAGCTGTTTTTT. This translates into CASSFPWASGRTRENTGELFF.

The chain has TRBV12-3 or TRBV12-4 and TRBJ1-2, with D unclear. CDR3 length equals 16 residues. Trimming cost V 6 bases and J 7 bases, with 24 bases left between them. CDR3 region: CASRLRGSDVGPGYTF. The CDR3 nucleotides are TGTGCCAGCAGACTCCGGGGATCTGATGTGGGCCCTGGCTACACCTTC.

The V call is TRBV28, the J call TRBJ1-5, with D unclear. Germline V gives CDR1 MDHEN, CDR2 SYDVKM. Trimming removed 1 base at V and 5 bases at J, with 12 bases between. There are 15 residues in the CDR3. The CDR3 protein is CASSLFRGSYQPQHF. For the CDR3, the DNA is TGTGCCAGCAGTTTATTCCGGGGTTCTTATCAGCCCCAGCATTTT.

This clonotype has only a few counts. V gene TRBV7-3 combines with J gene TRBJ2-3, with TRBD1 matching over 7 bases. The CDR3 length is 15 residues. Germline V gene lookup returns CDR1 SGHTA and CDR2 FQGTGA. The trim removed 2 bases at V and 1 base at J, leaving 3 bases unmatched. CDR3 sequence reads: CASSLLGTGTDTQYF. CDR3 coding DNA: TGTGCCAGCAGCTTATTGGGGACAGGCACAGATACGCAGTATTTT. The whole variable domain, remainder taken from reference TRBV7-3 and TRBJ2-3, is GAGVSQTPSNKVTEKGKYVELRCDPISGHTALYWYRQSLGQGPEFLIYFQGTGAADDSGLPNDRFFAVRPEGSVSTLKIQRTERGDSAVYLCASSLLGTGTDTQYFGPGTRLTVL.

This clonotype occurred a few times. The chain employs TRBV4-2 and TRBJ2-7; D remains unclear. Germline V gene data show CDR1 as LGHNA and CDR2 as YNFKEQ. This CDR3 is 15 amino acids long. V lost 2 bases, J lost 2 bases, and 13 bases lay in between. CDR3 nucleotide sequence: TGTGCCAGCAGCCAAAGCAGAGAGTTTCCCTACGAGCAGTACTTC. Its translation: CASSQSREFPYEQYF.

This clonotype was recorded many times. The rearrangement joins TRBV5-1 to TRBJ2-2; D call uncertain. The CDR3 is 13 residues long. Germline values: CDR1 SGHRS, CDR2 YFSETQ. V was cut by 0 bases and J by 4 bases, with 4 bases left in between. The CDR3 loop is CASSLDSTGELFF. The CDR3 DNA is TGCGCCAGCAGCTTGGACAGCACCGGGGAGCTGTTTTTT.

This clonotype was detected many times. The J gene is TRBJ2-1, the V gene TRBV7-2; no clear D gene. The CDR3 consists of 13 residues. Germline V gene data show CDR1 as SGHTA and CDR2 as FQGNSA. V lost 4 bases and J lost 7, with 11 bases in between. CDR3 sequence reads: CASSSRLLNEQFF. As DNA, the CDR3 is TGTGCCAGCAGCTCCCGGCTATTGAATGAGCAGTTCTTC. Combining the CDR3 with reference TRBV7-2 and TRBJ2-1 gives the whole variable domain GAGVSQSPSNKVTEKGKDVELRCDPISGHTALYWYRQSLGQGLEFLIYFQGNSAPDKSGLPSDRFSAERTGGSVSTLTIQRTQQEDSAVYLCASSSRLLNEQFFGPGTRLTVL.

J is TRBJ2-7 and V is TRBV6-2 or TRBV6-3; 10 nucleotides match TRBD2. Germline CDR1 is MNHEY and CDR2 is SVGEGT. The V gene end was trimmed by 5 bases and the J gene end by 4 bases; junction bases not matched to a gene: 8. The CDR3 spans 15 residues. The CDR3 spells CASSPRGLAVYEQYF. CDR3 nucleotides: TGTGCCAGCAGTCCCCGAGGACTAGCGGTATACGAGCAGTACTTC.

This clonotype occurred a few times. V and J are TRBV6-9 and TRBJ2-1, with a weak D call TRBD2 (5 bases). The CDR3 is 15 amino acids. V lost 2 bases, J lost 0 bases, and 8 bases lay in between. Germline V gene lookup returns CDR1 MNHGY and CDR2 SVAAGI. CDR3 sequence reads: CASSYELVSYNEQFF. The CDR3 DNA sequence: TGTGCCAGCAGTTATGAACTAGTCTCCTACAATGAGCAGTTCTTC.

J is TRBJ2-2 and V is TRBV2; no definite D call. Trimming left V 4 bases short and J 4 bases short, with 13 bases between. CDR1 and CDR2 from the germline V gene are SNHLY and FYNNEI. This CDR3 spans 15 amino acids. The CDR3 DNA follows: TGTGCCAGCAGTGCATTCGTGGGAACCACCGGGGAGCTGTTTTTT. This gives the protein CASSAFVGTTGELFF.

V and J are TRBV4-1 and TRBJ1-1; D unresolved. Trimming shortened V by 0 bases and J by 4 bases, and 9 bases separated the two germline ends. The CDR3 has 14 residues. The V gene's germline CDR1 is MGHRA and CDR2 YSYEKL. DNA of the CDR3: TGCGCCAGCAGCCAAGATCAAAGGACCACTGAAGCTTTCTTT. Translating it yields CASSQDQRTTEAFF.

This clonotype was picked up a small number of times. The chain combines TRBV14 with TRBJ2-7, with 11 nucleotides matching TRBD2. The V and J ends lost 6 bases and 5 bases, in that order; junction bases with no gene match: 6. The CDR3 extends over 14 amino acids. Germline V gene lookup returns CDR1 SGHDN and CDR2 FVKESK. CDR3 sequence reads: CASRPSGRTHEQYF. The CDR3 DNA is TGTGCCAGCAGACCTAGCGGGAGGACCCACGAGCAGTACTTC.

This clonotype was counted at least ten times. The chain is built from TRBV20-1 and TRBJ1-1; TRBD1 matches at 12 bases. Germline CDR1 and CDR2: DFQATT and SNEGSKA (reference sequence). With V trimmed by 3 bases and J by 0 bases, 8 bases remained unmatched. CDR3 length: 17 amino acids. The CDR3 loop is CSASGTGGFRLNTEAFF. The CDR3 nucleotides are TGCAGTGCTAGTGGGACAGGGGGCTTTAGGCTGAACACTGAAGCTTTCTTT.

Many counts were recorded for this clonotype. The J gene is TRBJ2-4, the V gene TRBV28, with 8 bases that match TRBD1. CDR3 length: 14 residues. The germline V gene encodes CDR1 MDHEN and CDR2 SYDVKM. Trimming took 11 bases from V and 0 from J; bases not matched to a gene: 6. The DNA of the CDR3 is TGTGCCTGTGGACAGGGACTAGCCAAAAACATTCAGTACTTC. This encodes CACGQGLAKNIQYF.